This T cell receptor (beta chain) came from a study of cytomegalovirus exposure and HLA in healthy donors. For this clone: Its antigen remains unidentified.

Study-wide points: In an earlier analysis, about 87% or about 30%: the productive usage of most TCR beta V segments. The authors later linked a missense DCLRE1C variant to TCR beta V- and J-gene trimming.

60 Vbeta and 13 Jbeta primers were used in PCR. The protocol was immunoSEQ multiplex PCR, while the TCRdb copy is restricted to in-frame clones and leaves out a portion. Of tens of thousands of clones in the sample, approximately 70% were seen once. Material: PBMCs. The receptor's source is a male donor in good health and CMV-seropositive.

The CDR3 DNA reads TGCAGCGGTATGACAGTGGCGGAAGCTTTCTTT. As protein: CSGMTVAEAFF. The chain has TRBV29-1 and TRBJ1-1; possible D gene TRBD1, 5 bases. Trimming left V 7 bases short and J 8 bases short, with 14 bases between. The CDR3 consists of 11 residues. Germline-derived CDR1 and CDR2 are SQVTM and ANQGSEA. The variable domain in full, completed from reference TRBV29-1 and TRBJ1-1, reads SAVISQKPSRDICQRGTSLTIQCQVDSQVTMMFWYRQQPGQSLTLIATANQGSEATYESGFVIDKFPISRPNLTFSTLTVSNMSPEDSSIYLCSGMTVAEAFFGQGTRLTVV.